Sequencing of this T cell receptor (beta chain) was carried out in a study of regulatory T cells in long-lasting Graves disease. Study outcomes and limitations: The study found TRBV28, TRBJ1-2 and TRBJ2-5 favored in persistent disease. Results may be inaccurate due to the small sample size.

Researchers made TCR beta libraries by using iRepertoire HTBI primers and running Arm-PCR on CDR3 regions. From the multiplex PCR reads, TCRdb called clonotypes with MiXCR, one entry per CDR3 protein. The repertoire consists of a few hundred thousand distinct CDR3 sequences, with about 15% occurring once and the leading ten covering about 8.2%. With 2 bases clipped from V and 7 bases from J, the junction kept 6 bases outside the gene matches. The germline V gene encodes CDR1 SGHKS and CDR2 YYEKEE (reference sequence). This CDR3 is built from 15 residues. Time point specified: newly diagnosed GD, antithyroid drugs for less than 3 months. Following extraction of RNA from PBMCs, that RNA was used to make the TCR library. A blood draw put nine milliliters of peripheral blood into EDTA tubes. To note about this clonotype: The antigen remains undetermined.

The same data also went into a second study, on T cells in Graves' hyperthyroidism and ophthalmopathy. That study reports: Lactation, pregnancy, other autoimmune disease or uncontrolled infection led to exclusion of patients.

The sequences come from peripheral blood mononuclear cells (PBMCs), collected at new diagnosis, from a patient treated with antithyroid drugs. The chain joins TRBV5-5 to TRBJ2-2; 9 bases are shared with TRBD1. The receptor was isolated from a woman aged 40 to 50 with Graves disease. The CDR3 here is CASSFRDRVVGELFF. The DNA of the CDR3 is TGTGCCAGCAGCTTCCGGGACAGGGTAGTCGGGGAGCTGTTTTTT.